The clone carrying this T cell receptor beta chain was detected only a few times. No antigen is known for it. Through a sample-barcoded 5' primer and a J-beta primer mix, a second PCR was run for roughly 7 to 11 cycles. TCRdb used MiXCR to reprocess the 5' RACE reads, holding one entry per CDR3 protein. The sample holds 380,000 or so distinct CDR3 sequences, 45% to 65% seen once. This entry comes from a study of blood T cells in healthy people across ages. Every sample gave at least 5 micrograms of total RNA when it was extracted. General study points: The percentage of naive T cells correlated strongly with TCR beta diversity. No conclusive comparison of naive versus antigen-experienced cells was possible with unsorted PBMCs. Older individuals had lower TCR beta diversity per million T cells (the decline was roughly linear).

This CDR3 has 13 amino acids. The germline gives CDR1 LGHNA, CDR2 YNFKEQ. The V end lost 2 bases, the J end lost 5 bases, and 9 bases lay between the germline ends. The receptor was derived from a man between 60 and 75 years old in good health. The sample was blood. The chain has TRBV4-2 and TRBJ2-5; D is uncertain. The CDR3 nucleotides read TGTGCCAGCAGCCAAACGGTGTCGGAGACCCAGTACTTC. This sequence encodes CASSQTVSETQYF.